Presented here are 18 T cell receptor beta chains from one specimen sequenced in a study of response to subunit inactivated influenza vaccine. One entry per CDR3 protein results from TCRdb running MiXCR on the RT-PCR reads. This sample has around 540,000 distinct CDR3 sequences, with 10% to 15% found just once. The sample was PBMCs from blood, taken on the day of vaccination. The source is a man in his fifties who received an inactivated influenza vaccine.

This clonotype was counted a few times. This chain connects TRBV7-8 to TRBJ2-3; no reliable D call. Germline loops: CDR1 SGHVS, CDR2 FQNEAQ. CDR3 length: 14 amino acids. The V end lost 5 bases, the J end lost 4 bases, and 13 bases lay between the germline ends. CDR3 region: CASSPLMVADTQYF. The CDR3 DNA reads as TGTGCCAGCAGCCCCCTTATGGTCGCAGATACGCAGTATTTT.

This sequence joins TRBV5-1 and TRBJ2-7, with 8 bases identical to TRBD2. With 4 bases clipped from V and 4 bases from J, the junction kept 13 bases outside the gene matches. The CDR3 is 16 amino acids. The germline V gene encodes CDR1 SGHRS and CDR2 YFSETQ. The CDR3 DNA reads as TGCGCCAGCAGCCTTCTGGGCCGCAGCGGGGGTTACGAGCAGTACTTC. Its translation: CASSLLGRSGGYEQYF.

This clonotype was counted between two and nine times. The chain couples TRBV9 to TRBJ2-6; D assignment may be TRBD1 or TRBD2 (5 bases each). The CDR3 extends over 17 amino acids. Germline assignment: CDR1 SGDLS and CDR2 YYNGEE. Trimming removed 6 bases from V and 1 base from J, with 17 bases in between. CDR3 bases: TGTGCCAGCACCAACGGGGCAGGGATTTCTGGGGCCAACGTCCTGACTTTC. It is translated as CASTNGAGISGANVLTF.

This clonotype was seen a few times. This chain uses TRBV28 with TRBJ2-7; 12 positions agree with TRBD2. V was clipped by 5 bases and J by 1 base; unmatched bases: 9. CDR1 and CDR2 (germline): MDHEN, SYDVKM. The CDR3 runs to 17 residues. In DNA, the CDR3 is TGTGCCAGCAGTCCACACCTCGGACTAGCGGGGTCCTACGAGCAGTACTTC. Protein product: CASSPHLGLAGSYEQYF.

As regards this clonotype: At one of its ends the junction is not consistent with the germline gene, which may arise from a read error. The chain employs TRBV7-9 and TRBJ2-7, with 8 bases identical to TRBD2. This CDR3 comprises 14 residues. Germline CDR1 SEHNR, CDR2 FQNEAQ (reference sequence). CDR3 loop: CASSLGTSSDEQYF. The CDR3 nucleotides are TGTGCCAGCAGCTTAGGGACTAGCTCCGACGAGCAGTACTTC.

This clonotype has a count of ten or more. The genes are TRBV11-2 and TRBJ2-2; 8 bases agree with TRBD2. The CDR3 is made up of 15 amino acids. Germline V gives CDR1 SGHAT, CDR2 FQNNGV. Trimming took 8 bases from V and 0 from J; bases not matched to a gene: 5. The CDR3 here is CASLHSGTNTGELFF. The CDR3 DNA is TGTGCCAGCCTTCATAGCGGGACGAACACCGGGGAGCTGTTTTTT. Full variable domain (missing parts from reference TRBV11-2 and TRBJ2-2): EAGVAQSPRYKIIEKRQSVAFWCNPISGHATLYWYQQILGQGPKLLIQFQNNGVVDDSQLPKDRFSAERLKGVDSTLKIQPAKLEDSAVYLCASLHSGTNTGELFFGEGSRLTVL.

This clonotype was picked up a small number of times. The rearrangement uses TRBV12-3 or TRBV12-4 and TRBJ2-7; D is unresolved. V lost 3 bases to trimming and J lost 5 bases, with 11 bases between them. CDR3 length equals 13 residues. CDR3 region: CASSFFQRDEQYF. For the CDR3, the DNA is TGTGCCAGCAGTTTCTTTCAGCGCGACGAGCAGTACTTC.

There are a few counts of this clonotype. This sequence joins TRBV24-1 and TRBJ2-3, with D possibly matching TRBD2 (5 bases). CDR3 length equals 15 residues. Germline V CDR1 and CDR2: KGHDR, SFDVKD. V lost 1 base and J 6 bases, leaving 13 bases between the germline ends. This CDR3 reads CATSDFRDRVDTQYF. The CDR3 bases are TGTGCCACCAGTGATTTCCGGGATCGAGTTGATACGCAGTATTTT.

This clonotype was seen a handful of times. The V call is TRBV20-1, the J call TRBJ1-5; a weak D match, TRBD1 (6 bases). This CDR3 is 15 amino acids long. V lost 5 bases and J lost 6, with 20 bases in between. Germline V lookup: CDR1 DFQATT, CDR2 SNEGSKA (reference sequence). Here the CDR3 reads CSADPPRTAGQPQHF. The CDR3 bases are TGCAGTGCTGACCCCCCCCGGACAGCCGGTCAGCCCCAGCATTTT.

This clonotype turned up a few times. This chain connects TRBV4-2 to TRBJ2-1; a possible D gene is TRBD1 (5 bases). V lost 4 bases and J lost 7, with 23 bases in between. This CDR3 has 17 residues. Germline V CDR1 and CDR2: LGHNA, YNFKEQ. The CDR3 bases are TGTGCCAGCAGCCCCAACAAGGCAGGGTTGGTTGGTAATGAGCAGTTCTTC. Its translation is CASSPNKAGLVGNEQFF.

This clonotype was seen more than once but under ten times. The rearrangement links TRBV20-1 to TRBJ1-2; D gene unclear. This CDR3 is 11 amino acids long. V was shortened by 6 bases and J by 3 bases, with 8 bases between the two germline ends. Per the germline V gene, CDR1 is DFQATT and CDR2 is SNEGSKA (reference sequence). The CDR3 here is CSAPTYYGYTF. The CDR3 DNA follows: TGCAGTGCACCGACTTACTATGGCTACACCTTC.

This chain links TRBV2 with TRBJ2-3; 9 bases agree with TRBD2. Germline values: CDR1 SNHLY, CDR2 FYNNEI. The CDR3 consists of 15 residues. The V gene end was trimmed by 2 bases and the J gene end by 3 bases; junction bases not matched to a gene: 3. The CDR3 DNA reads TGTGCCAGCAGTGAACCGGGACTAGCAACAGATACGCAGTATTTT. Translated: CASSEPGLATDTQYF.

The rearrangement links TRBV7-2 to TRBJ2-3, with 8 bases identical to TRBD1. The CDR3 spans 15 residues. Looked up from germline, CDR1 is SGHTA and CDR2 is FQGNSA. With 3 bases clipped from V and 0 bases from J, the junction kept 2 bases outside the gene matches. The CDR3 region is CASSFRQGSTDTQYF. The CDR3, as DNA: TGTGCCAGCAGCTTCCGACAGGGGAGCACAGATACGCAGTATTTT.

This chain uses TRBV5-1 with TRBJ2-1, with 7 bases matching TRBD2. This CDR3 has 16 amino acids. With V trimmed by 7 bases and J by 1 base, 11 bases remained unmatched. Germline CDR1 SGHRS, CDR2 YFSETQ. CDR3 loop: CASRGVVGGSYNEQFF. DNA of the CDR3: TGCGCCAGCCGCGGAGTGGTGGGAGGGTCCTACAATGAGCAGTTCTTC.

The chain links TRBV15 to TRBJ2-1, with a possible D match to TRBD2 (6 bases). Germline-derived CDR1 and CDR2 are LNHNV and YYDKDF (reference sequence). This CDR3 has 18 residues. V lost 4 bases, J lost 0 bases, and 19 bases lay in between. CDR3 DNA: TGTGCCACCAGCAAAACCGGGACTGCCCGTCGCTCCTACAATGAGCAGTTCTTC. This translates into CATSKTGTARRSYNEQFF.

This rearrangement joins TRBV7-2 to TRBJ2-3; a weak D match, TRBD2 (6 bases). Trimming removed 3 bases from V and 5 bases from J, with 9 bases in between. Looked up from germline, CDR1 is SGHTA and CDR2 is FQGNSA. The CDR3 sequence is 13 residues long. Here the CDR3 reads CASSLSRGDTQYF. The CDR3 region has the DNA TGTGCCAGCAGCTTGTCGCGGGGAGATACGCAGTATTTT.

This clonotype has just a few counts. The CDR3 DNA follows: TGTGCCAGCAGTTTAGGCCCCCTAGCGGGGGGGCAGATCGGGGAGCTGTTTTTT. The encoded protein is CASSLGPLAGGQIGELFF. This chain links TRBV12-3 or TRBV12-4 with TRBJ2-2, with 12 bases that match TRBD2. V lost 1 base to trimming and J lost 7 bases; unmatched junction nucleotides: 10. CDR3 length equals 18 residues.

This clonotype has only a few counts. The chain recombines TRBV7-7 with TRBJ2-3; 8 nucleotides match TRBD2. V trimming: 5 bases; J trimming: 6 bases; junction bases outside the gene matches: 7. Germline V lookup: CDR1 SSHAT, CDR2 FNYEAQ (reference sequence). The CDR3 is made up of 14 amino acids. This chain's CDR3 is CASSVSGTSDTQYF. The CDR3 region has the DNA TGTGCCAGCAGCGTTAGCGGGACAAGTGATACGCAGTATTTT.